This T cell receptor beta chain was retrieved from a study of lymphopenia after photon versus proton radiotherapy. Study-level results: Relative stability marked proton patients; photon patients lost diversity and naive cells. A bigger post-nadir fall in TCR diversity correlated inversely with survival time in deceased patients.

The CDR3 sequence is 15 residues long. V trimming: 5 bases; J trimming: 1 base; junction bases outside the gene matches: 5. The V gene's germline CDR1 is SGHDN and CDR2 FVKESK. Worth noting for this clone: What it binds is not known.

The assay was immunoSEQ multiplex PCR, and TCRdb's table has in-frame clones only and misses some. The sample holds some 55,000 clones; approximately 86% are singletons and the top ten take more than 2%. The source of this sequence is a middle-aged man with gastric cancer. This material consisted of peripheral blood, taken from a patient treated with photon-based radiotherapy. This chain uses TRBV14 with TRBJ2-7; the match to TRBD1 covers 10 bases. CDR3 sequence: CASSYRQGASYEQYF. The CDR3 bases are TGTGCCAGCAGCTATCGACAGGGGGCTTCCTACGAGCAGTACTTC. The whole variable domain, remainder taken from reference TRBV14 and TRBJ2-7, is EAGVTQFPSHSVIEKGQTVTLRCDPISGHDNLYWYRRVMGKEIKFLLHFVKESKQDESGMPNNRFLAERTGGTYSTLKVQPAELEDSGVYFCASSYRQGASYEQYFGPGTRLTVT.